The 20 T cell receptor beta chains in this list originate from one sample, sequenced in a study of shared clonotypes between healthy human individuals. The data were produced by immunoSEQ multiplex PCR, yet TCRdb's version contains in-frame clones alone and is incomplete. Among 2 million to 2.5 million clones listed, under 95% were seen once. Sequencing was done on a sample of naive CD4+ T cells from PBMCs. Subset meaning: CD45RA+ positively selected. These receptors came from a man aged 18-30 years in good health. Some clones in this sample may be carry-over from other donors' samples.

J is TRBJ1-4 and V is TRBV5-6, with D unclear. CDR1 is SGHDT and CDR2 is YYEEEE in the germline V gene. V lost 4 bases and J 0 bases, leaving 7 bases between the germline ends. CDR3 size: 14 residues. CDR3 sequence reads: CASSPDATNEKLFF. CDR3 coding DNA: TGTGCCAGCAGCCCCGACGCAACTAATGAAAAACTGTTTTTT.

CDR3 residues: CASSPPGTGVTGELFF. As DNA, the CDR3 is TGTGCCAGCAGCCCCCCCGGGACAGGGGTCACCGGGGAGCTGTTTTTT. The rearrangement uses TRBV21-1 and TRBJ2-2; the table's D call, TRBD1, was not checked against the DNA. TRBV21-1 is marked as a pseudogene. The CDR3 spans 16 residues.

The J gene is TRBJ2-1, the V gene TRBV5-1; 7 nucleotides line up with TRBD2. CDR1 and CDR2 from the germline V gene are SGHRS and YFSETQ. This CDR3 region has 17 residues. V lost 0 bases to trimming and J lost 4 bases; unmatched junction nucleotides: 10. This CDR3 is CASSLAQASGPYNEQFF. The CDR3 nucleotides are TGCGCCAGCAGCTTGGCCCAGGCTAGCGGACCGTACAATGAGCAGTTCTTC.

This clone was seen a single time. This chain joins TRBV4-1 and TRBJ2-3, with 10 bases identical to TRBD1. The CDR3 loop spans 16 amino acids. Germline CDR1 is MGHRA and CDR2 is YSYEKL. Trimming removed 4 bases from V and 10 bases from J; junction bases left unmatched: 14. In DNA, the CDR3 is TGCGCCAGCAGCCGGACGCCGGGACAGGGGTTTCACGCGCAGTATTTT. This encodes CASSRTPGQGFHAQYF.

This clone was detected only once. CDR3 in amino acids: CTSSQAGANSYNEQFF. CDR3 sequence (DNA): TGCACCAGCAGCCAGGCCGGGGCCAACTCCTACAATGAGCAGTTCTTC. The chain employs TRBV1 and TRBJ2-1. TRBV1 is listed as a pseudogene. This CDR3 region has 16 residues.

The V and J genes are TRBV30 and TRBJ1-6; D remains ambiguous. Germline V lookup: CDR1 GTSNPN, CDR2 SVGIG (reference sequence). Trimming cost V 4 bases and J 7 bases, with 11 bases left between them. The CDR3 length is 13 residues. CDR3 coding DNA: TGTGCCTGGACCCCTAACCTAAATTCACCCCTCCACTTT. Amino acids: CAWTPNLNSPLHF.

Written as DNA, the CDR3 is TGCAGTGCTAGCAGGAGTGCCCAGCATTTT. Translating it yields CSASRSAQHF. This sequence joins TRBV20-1 and TRBJ1-5; the D is unclear. Germline loops: CDR1 DFQATT, CDR2 SNEGSKA (reference sequence). Trimming removed 3 bases from V and 11 bases from J, with 8 bases in between. CDR3 size: 10 residues.

CDR3 nucleotides: TGTGCCAGCAGTTTAACCCCGACAGGGCACTACGAGCAGTACTTC. Amino acid sequence: CASSLTPTGHYEQYF. This rearrangement joins TRBV27 to TRBJ2-7; 7 bases align to TRBD1. The CDR3 totals 15 residues. With V trimmed by 2 bases and J by 3 bases, 7 bases remained unmatched. Germline CDR1 and CDR2: MNHEY and SMNVEV (reference sequence).

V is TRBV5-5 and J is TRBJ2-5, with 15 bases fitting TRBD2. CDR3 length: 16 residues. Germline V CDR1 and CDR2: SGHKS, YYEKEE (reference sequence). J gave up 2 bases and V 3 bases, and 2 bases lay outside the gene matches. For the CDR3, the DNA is TGTGCCAGCAGCTCTGGACTAGCGGGAGGGCAAGAGACCCAGTACTTC. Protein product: CASSSGLAGGQETQYF.

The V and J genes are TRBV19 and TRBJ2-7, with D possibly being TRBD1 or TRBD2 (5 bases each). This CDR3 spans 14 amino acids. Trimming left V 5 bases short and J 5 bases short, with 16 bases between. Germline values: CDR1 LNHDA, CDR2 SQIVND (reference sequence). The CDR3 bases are TGTGCCAGTAGTTCGGGACGCCGGACCCACGAGCAGTACTTC. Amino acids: CASSSGRRTHEQYF.

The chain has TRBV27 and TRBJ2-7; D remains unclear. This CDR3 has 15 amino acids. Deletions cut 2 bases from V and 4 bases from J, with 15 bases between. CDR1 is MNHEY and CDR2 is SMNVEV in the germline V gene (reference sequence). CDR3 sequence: CASSLPSEQSYEQYF. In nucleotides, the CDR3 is TGTGCCAGCAGTTTACCGAGCGAACAGTCGTACGAGCAGTACTTC.

This CDR3 is CASSPGTPLGEEQYF. Here the CDR3 DNA reads TGTGCCAGCAGTCCTGGGACACCTTTGGGGGAAGAGCAGTACTTC. The gene calls are TRBV11-3 and TRBJ2-7, with TRBD1 as a possible D gene (6 bases). Germline assignment: CDR1 SGHNT and CDR2 YENEEA. V shed 6 bases and J shed 7 bases, with 22 bases lying between them. The CDR3 length is 15 residues.

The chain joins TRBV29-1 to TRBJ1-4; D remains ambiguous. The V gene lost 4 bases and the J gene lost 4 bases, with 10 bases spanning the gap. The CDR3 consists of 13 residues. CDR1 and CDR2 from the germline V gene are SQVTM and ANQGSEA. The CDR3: CSVVKLNNEKLFF. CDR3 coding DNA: TGCAGCGTTGTGAAGTTGAATAATGAAAAACTGTTTTTT.

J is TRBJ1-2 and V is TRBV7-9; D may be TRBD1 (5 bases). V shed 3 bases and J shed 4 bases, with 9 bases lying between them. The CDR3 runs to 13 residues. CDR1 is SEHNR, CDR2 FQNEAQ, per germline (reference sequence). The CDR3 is CASSFRDGYGYTF. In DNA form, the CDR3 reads TGTGCCAGCAGCTTCCGGGACGGCTATGGCTACACCTTC.

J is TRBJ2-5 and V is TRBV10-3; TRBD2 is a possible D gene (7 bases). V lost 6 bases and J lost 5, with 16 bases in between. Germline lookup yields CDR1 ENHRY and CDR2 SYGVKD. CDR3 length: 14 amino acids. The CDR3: CAISLGGGRETQYF. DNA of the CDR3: TGTGCCATCAGCCTAGGGGGGGGCCGGGAGACCCAGTACTTC.

Here the CDR3 DNA reads TGTGCCAGCAGCTTAGGGCCTAGCGGAGCCACAGATACGCAGTATTTT. Residues: CASSLGPSGATDTQYF. This rearrangement joins TRBV7-3 to TRBJ2-3, with TRBD2 matching over 7 bases. Germline V gene lookup returns CDR1 SGHTA and CDR2 FQGTGA. The CDR3 runs to 16 residues. J was trimmed by 2 bases and V by 2 bases; bases with no gene match: 7.

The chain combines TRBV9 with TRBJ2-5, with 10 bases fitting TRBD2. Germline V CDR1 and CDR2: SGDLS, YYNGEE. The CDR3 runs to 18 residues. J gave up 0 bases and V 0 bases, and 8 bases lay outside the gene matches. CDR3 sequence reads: CASSVGASGSRYQETQYF. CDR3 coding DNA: TGTGCCAGCAGCGTAGGGGCTAGCGGGAGCCGGTACCAAGAGACCCAGTACTTC.

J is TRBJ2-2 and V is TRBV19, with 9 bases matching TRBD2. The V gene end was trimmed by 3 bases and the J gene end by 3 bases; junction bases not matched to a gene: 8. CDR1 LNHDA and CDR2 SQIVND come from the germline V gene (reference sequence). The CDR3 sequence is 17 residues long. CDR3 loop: CASSIRAGGPYTGELFF. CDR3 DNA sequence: TGTGCCAGTAGTATTCGGGCGGGAGGGCCGTACACCGGGGAGCTGTTTTTT.

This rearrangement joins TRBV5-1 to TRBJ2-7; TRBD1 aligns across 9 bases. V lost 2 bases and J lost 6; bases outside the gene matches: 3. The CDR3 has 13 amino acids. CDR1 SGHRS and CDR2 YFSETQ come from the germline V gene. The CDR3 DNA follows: TGCGCCAGCAGCTTAGGGACAGGGTCCGAGCAGTACTTC. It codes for CASSLGTGSEQYF. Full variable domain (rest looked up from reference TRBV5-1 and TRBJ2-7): KAGVTQTPRYLIKTRGQQVTLSCSPISGHRSVSWYQQTPGQGLQFLFEYFSETQRNKGNFPGRFSGRQFSNSRSEMNVSTLELGDSALYLCASSLGTGSEQYFGPGTRLTVT.

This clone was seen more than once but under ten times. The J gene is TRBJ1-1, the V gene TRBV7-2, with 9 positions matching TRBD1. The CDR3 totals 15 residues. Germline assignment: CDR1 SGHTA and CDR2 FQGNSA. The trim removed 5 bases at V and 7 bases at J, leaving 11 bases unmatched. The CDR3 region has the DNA TGTGCCAGCAGCAAGCGGGACAGGGAGGTCTTTGAAGCTTTCTTT. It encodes CASSKRDREVFEAFF. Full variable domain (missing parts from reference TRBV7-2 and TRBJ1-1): GAGVSQSPSNKVTEKGKDVELRCDPISGHTALYWYRQSLGQGLEFLIYFQGNSAPDKSGLPSDRFSAERTGGSVSTLTIQRTQQEDSAVYLCASSKRDREVFEAFFGQGTRLTVV.